This TCR beta chain originates from a study of sequential checkpoint blockade in melanoma. Treatment in this sample: randomized to nivolumab then ipilimumab (arm A) or the reverse (arm B). This CDR3 region has 15 residues. Germline assignment: CDR1 SGHAT and CDR2 FQNNGV. V lost 2 bases and J lost 2; bases outside the gene matches: 3. Sequenced by immunoSEQ multiplex PCR; TCRdb stores in-frame clones only, minus some. The table lists 35,000 to 45,000 clones, 70% to 90% of them singletons, with 9.5% to 15% in the top ten. This receptor was obtained from a human donor with melanoma. This sample comprised CD8+ T cells sorted from blood (inferred from file names), obtained from a patient given nivolumab and ipilimumab in sequence. The chain uses TRBV11-2 and TRBJ2-7; 10 bases align to TRBD1. The DNA for the CDR3 is TGTGCCAGCAGCTTAATCGGACAGGGGGCCTACGAGCAGTACGTC. Translated, it gives CASSLIGQGAYEQYV.